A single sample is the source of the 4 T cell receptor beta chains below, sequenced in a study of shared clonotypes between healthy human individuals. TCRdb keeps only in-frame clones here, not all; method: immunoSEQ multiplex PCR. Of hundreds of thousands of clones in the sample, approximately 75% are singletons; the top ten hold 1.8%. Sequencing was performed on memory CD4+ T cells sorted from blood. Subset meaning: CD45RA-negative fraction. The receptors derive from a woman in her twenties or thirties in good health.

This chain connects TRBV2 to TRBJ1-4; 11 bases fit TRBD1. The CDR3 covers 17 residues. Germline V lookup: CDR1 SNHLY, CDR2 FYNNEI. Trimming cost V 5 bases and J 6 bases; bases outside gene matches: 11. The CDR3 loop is CASSRGQGAATYEKLFF. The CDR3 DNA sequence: TGTGCCAGCAGTAGAGGACAGGGGGCCGCGACGTATGAAAAACTGTTTTTT.

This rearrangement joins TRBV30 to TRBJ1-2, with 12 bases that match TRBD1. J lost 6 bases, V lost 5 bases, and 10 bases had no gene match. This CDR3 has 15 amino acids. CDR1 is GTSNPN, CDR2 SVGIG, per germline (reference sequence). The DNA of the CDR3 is TGTGCCTGGTATACTGGGACAGGGGGCAGTCATGGCTACACCTTC. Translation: CAWYTGTGGSHGYTF.

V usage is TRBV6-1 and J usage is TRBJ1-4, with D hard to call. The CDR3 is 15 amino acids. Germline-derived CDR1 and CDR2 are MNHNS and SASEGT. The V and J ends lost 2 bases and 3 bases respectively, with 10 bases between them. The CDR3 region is CASSEFKGSNEKLFF. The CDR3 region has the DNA TGTGCCAGCAGTGAATTTAAAGGCTCTAATGAAAAACTGTTTTTT.

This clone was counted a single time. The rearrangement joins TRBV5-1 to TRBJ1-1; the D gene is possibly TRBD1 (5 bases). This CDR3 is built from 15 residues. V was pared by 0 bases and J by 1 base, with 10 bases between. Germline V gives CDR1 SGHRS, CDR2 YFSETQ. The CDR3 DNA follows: TGCGCCAGCAGCTTGGGACAGACTCGGAACACTGAAGCTTTCTTT. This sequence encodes CASSLGQTRNTEAFF.